These T cell receptor beta chains were read from a single sample in a study of T cell responses to AZD1222 COVID-19 vaccine. The assay was immunoSEQ multiplex PCR, and TCRdb's table has in-frame clones only and misses some. The profile shows about 150,000 clones, approximately 93% of them singletons. The material was peripheral blood, obtained 28 days after the second AZD1222 dose. These receptors all come from an adult who received the AZD1222 COVID-19 vaccine. Each CDR3 is given with its conserved first and last residue. D genes are given only for firm matches.

TRBV27	.	TRBJ1-5	CASSLRPGIRQPQHF
TRBV5-8	.	TRBJ1-1	CASSLRGGIPEAFF
TRBV7-9	.	TRBJ2-6	CASSSALPSGANVLTF
TRBV7-9	TRBD1	TRBJ1-3	CASSRDQGVSGNTIYF
TRBV5-1	.	TRBJ2-6	CASSFRTSGANVLTF
TRBV6-5	TRBD2	TRBJ2-3	CASRTSGTDTQYF
TRBV11-2	.	TRBJ1-1	CASSLVQSRGAFF
TRBV7-8	TRBD2	TRBJ2-7	CASSWTSGRANTYEQYF
TRBV18	.	TRBJ1-1	CASSPLPGNTEAFF
TRBV27	TRBD2	TRBJ2-1	CASRQAGMDNEQFF
TRBV28	TRBD1	TRBJ2-2	CASSPRGLNTGELFF
TRBV9	TRBD2	TRBJ2-7	CASSAGTSIALVYEQYF
TRBV7-9	.	TRBJ1-2	CASSAQGKLYGYTF
TRBV11-2	.	TRBJ2-4	CASSHTRVDYASAKNIQYF
TRBV12-3/TRBV12-4	.	TRBJ1-2	CASSLNTGTGYTF
TRBV7-9	TRBD2	TRBJ2-3	CASSPFPSGGTTDTQYF
TRBV3-1/TRBV3-2	TRBD2	TRBJ2-5	CASSRLAGEVQETQYF
TRBV7-7	.	TRBJ2-2	CASSQETGRTGELFF
TRBV3-1/TRBV3-2	.	TRBJ1-6	CASSQMAEGYSPLHF
TRBV24-1	.	TRBJ1-6	CATSDNGRQPSSYNSPLHF
TRBV2	.	TRBJ1-1	CASSETQGSTEAFF
TRBV28	.	TRBJ1-1	CASSSPDGSEAFF
TRBV11-3	.	TRBJ2-2	CASSLSRTGELFF
TRBV7-9	.	TRBJ2-2	CASSLGQTNTGELFF
TRBV10-1	TRBD2	TRBJ2-3	CASLTSGGISDTQYF
TRBV5-5	TRBD1	TRBJ1-1	CASSRTGGNTEAFF
TRBV5-6	.	TRBJ2-2	CASSLVDTNTGELFF
TRBV7-2	.	TRBJ1-5	CASSPRKGAGQPQHF
TRBV14	TRBD1	TRBJ1-3	CATSTGTGNTIYF
TRBV14	.	TRBJ1-2	CASSRTDGSRGYTF
TRBV9	.	TRBJ1-6	CASSRGEGGYNSPLHF
TRBV2	.	TRBJ2-2	CASSEQDLVITGELFF
TRBV5-1	.	TRBJ2-2	CASSPDGRNTGELFF
TRBV19	.	TRBJ2-7	CASSWQISSYEQYF
TRBV10-3	TRBD1	TRBJ2-7	CAIRRDRQAYEQYF
TRBV4-3	TRBD2	TRBJ2-5	CASSQDRAGGPETQYF
TRBV27	.	TRBJ2-1	CASTTDTYNEQFF
TRBV20-1	.	TRBJ1-2	CSASWAGTF
TRBV18	TRBD2	TRBJ2-7	CASSSTGGSVYEQYF
TRBV7-2	TRBD1	TRBJ2-7	CATRKLPGQGASEQYF
TRBV6-5	TRBD2	TRBJ2-2	CASSYYGGTGELFF
TRBV2	TRBD2	TRBJ2-1	CASSETSGGIGEQFF
TRBV5-4	TRBD1	TRBJ1-4	CASSGGGQGFEKLFF
TRBV25-1	TRBD1	TRBJ1-3	CASSLQGAAGNTIYF
TRBV14	TRBD1	TRBJ1-3	CASSHRPDRARGSGNTIYF
TRBV9	.	TRBJ2-2	CASSVDGRNTGELFF
TRBV28	.	TRBJ1-1	CASSLGQANTEAFF
TRBV19	TRBD2	TRBJ2-5	CASSIKRGRQETQYF
TRBV4-2	TRBD2	TRBJ2-5	CASSQDLAGATVQETQYF
TRBV5-6	.	TRBJ1-4	CASSFYSGLNEKLFF
TRBV2	.	TRBJ1-1	CASTGNTEAFF
TRBV12-5	.	TRBJ1-2	CASGWAGRYGYTF
TRBV6-2/TRBV6-3	.	TRBJ2-1	CASSYRLSEQFF
TRBV9	.	TRBJ2-3	CASSVGGKGDTQYF
TRBV3-1/TRBV3-2	.	TRBJ1-4	CASTQRGWGYNEKLFF
TRBV10-3	.	TRBJ1-1	CAISESHRNTEAFF
TRBV28	.	TRBJ1-1	CASSRPQGEAFF
TRBV5-1	.	TRBJ2-7	CASSLEGDPYEQYF
TRBV6-4	TRBD2	TRBJ2-1	CASSGTSGRSPPLDEQFF